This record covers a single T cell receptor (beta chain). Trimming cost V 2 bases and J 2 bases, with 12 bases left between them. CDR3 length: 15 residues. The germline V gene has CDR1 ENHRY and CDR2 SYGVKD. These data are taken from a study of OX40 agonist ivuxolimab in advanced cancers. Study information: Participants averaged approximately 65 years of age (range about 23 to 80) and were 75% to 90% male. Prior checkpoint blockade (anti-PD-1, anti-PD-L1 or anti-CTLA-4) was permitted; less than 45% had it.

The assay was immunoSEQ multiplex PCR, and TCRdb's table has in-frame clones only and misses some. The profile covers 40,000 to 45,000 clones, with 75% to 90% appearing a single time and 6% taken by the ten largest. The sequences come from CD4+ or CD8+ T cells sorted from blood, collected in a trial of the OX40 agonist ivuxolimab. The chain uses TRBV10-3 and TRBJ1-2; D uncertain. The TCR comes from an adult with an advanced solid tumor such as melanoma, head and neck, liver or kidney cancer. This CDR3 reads CAISEQGRTNYGYTF. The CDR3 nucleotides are TGTGCCATCAGTGAGCAAGGTCGGACGAACTATGGCTACACCTTC.